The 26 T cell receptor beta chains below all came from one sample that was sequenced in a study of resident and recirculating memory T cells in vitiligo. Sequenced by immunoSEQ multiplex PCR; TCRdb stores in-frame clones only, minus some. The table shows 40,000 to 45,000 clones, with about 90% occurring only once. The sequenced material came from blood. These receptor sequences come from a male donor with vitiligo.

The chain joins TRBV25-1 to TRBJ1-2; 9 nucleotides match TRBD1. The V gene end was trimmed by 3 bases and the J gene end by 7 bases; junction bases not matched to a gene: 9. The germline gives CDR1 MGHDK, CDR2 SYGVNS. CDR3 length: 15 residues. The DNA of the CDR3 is TGTGCCAGCAGTGAGTGGGACAGGGCTGGTTTTGGCTACACCTTC. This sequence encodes CASSEWDRAGFGYTF.

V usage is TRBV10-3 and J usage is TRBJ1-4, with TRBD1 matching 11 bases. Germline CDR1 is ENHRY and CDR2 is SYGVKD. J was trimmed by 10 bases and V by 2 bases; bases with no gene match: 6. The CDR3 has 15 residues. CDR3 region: CAISEGTGGVRKLFF. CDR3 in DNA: TGTGCCATCAGTGAGGGGACAGGGGGTGTCCGAAAACTGTTTTTT.

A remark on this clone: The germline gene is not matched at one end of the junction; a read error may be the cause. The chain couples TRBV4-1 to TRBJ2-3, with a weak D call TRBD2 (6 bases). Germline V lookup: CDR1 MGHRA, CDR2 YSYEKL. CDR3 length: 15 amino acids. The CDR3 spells CASSQDGGGLRRFTF. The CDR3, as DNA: TGCGCCAGCAGCCAAGACGGGGGTGGTCTCAGGCGCTTCACTTTT.

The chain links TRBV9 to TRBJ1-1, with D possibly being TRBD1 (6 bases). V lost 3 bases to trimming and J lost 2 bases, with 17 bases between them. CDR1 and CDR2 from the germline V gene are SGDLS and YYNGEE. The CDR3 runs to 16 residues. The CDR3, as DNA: TGTGCCAGCAGCGGCTCAGGGGCGGTGATCAACACTGAAGCTTTCTTT. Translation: CASSGSGAVINTEAFF.

The chain's CDR3 is CASSAGQGEQPQHF. The CDR3 bases are TGTGCCAGCAGCGCGGGACAGGGGGAACAGCCCCAGCATTTT. V and J are TRBV2 and TRBJ1-5, with 11 nucleotides matching TRBD1. V dropped 6 bases and J dropped 7; count of bases not matched to a gene: 5. The germline V gene has CDR1 SNHLY and CDR2 FYNNEI. The CDR3 runs 14 residues.

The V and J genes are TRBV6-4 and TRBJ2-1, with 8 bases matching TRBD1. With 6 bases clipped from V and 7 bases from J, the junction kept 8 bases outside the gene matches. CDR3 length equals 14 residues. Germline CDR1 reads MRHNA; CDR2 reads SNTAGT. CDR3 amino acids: CASSEDRGVNEQFF. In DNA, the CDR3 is TGTGCCAGCAGCGAAGACAGGGGCGTAAATGAGCAGTTCTTC.

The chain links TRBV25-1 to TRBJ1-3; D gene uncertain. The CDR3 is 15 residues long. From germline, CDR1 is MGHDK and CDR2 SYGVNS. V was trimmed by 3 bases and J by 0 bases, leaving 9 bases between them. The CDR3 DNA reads TGTGCCAGCAGTGACCGCATAGACTCTGGAAACACCATATATTTT. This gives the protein CASSDRIDSGNTIYF.

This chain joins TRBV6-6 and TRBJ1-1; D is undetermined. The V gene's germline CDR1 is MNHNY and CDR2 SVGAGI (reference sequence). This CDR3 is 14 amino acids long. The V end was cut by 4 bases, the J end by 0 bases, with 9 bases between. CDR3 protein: CASSSPRVNTEAFF. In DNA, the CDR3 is TGTGCCAGCAGTTCCCCACGGGTGAACACTGAAGCTTTCTTT.

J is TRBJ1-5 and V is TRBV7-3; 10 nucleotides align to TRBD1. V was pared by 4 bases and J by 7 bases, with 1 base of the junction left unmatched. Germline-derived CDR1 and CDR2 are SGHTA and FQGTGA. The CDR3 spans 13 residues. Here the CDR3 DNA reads TGTGCCAGCAGCTGGACAGGGGGACAGCCCCAGCATTTT. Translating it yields CASSWTGGQPQHF.

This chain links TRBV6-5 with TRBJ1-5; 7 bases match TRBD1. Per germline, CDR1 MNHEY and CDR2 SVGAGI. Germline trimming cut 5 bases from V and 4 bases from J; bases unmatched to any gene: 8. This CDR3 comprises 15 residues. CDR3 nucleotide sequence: TGTGCCAGCAGTCCACAGGGGTTTCGGAATCAGCCCCAGCATTTT. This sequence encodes CASSPQGFRNQPQHF.

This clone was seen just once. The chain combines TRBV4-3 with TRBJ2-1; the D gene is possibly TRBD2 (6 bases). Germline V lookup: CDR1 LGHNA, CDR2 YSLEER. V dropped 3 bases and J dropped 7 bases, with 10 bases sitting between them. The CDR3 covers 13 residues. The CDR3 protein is CASSQGLRNEQFF. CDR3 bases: TGCGCCAGCAGCCAGGGACTGAGGAATGAGCAGTTCTTC.

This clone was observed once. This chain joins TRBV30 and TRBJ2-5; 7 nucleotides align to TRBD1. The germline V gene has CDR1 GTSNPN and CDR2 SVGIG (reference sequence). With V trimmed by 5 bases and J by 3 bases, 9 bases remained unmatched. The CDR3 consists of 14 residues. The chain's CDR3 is CAWEDPGQKETQYF. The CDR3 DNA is TGTGCCTGGGAGGACCCGGGACAGAAAGAGACCCAGTACTTC.

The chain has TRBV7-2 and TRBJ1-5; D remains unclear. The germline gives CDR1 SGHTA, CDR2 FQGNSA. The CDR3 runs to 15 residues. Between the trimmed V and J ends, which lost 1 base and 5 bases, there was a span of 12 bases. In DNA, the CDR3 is TGTGCCAGCAGCTTAGACGGCCAGGAATATCAGCCCCAGCATTTT. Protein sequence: CASSLDGQEYQPQHF.

The CDR3: CASSSLDSLGNSPLHF. The CDR3 region has the DNA TGTGCCAGCAGCTCCTTAGACAGCCTCGGGAATTCACCCCTCCACTTT. The chain is built from TRBV7-9 and TRBJ1-6, with D possibly being TRBD1 (5 bases). V shed 4 bases and J shed 7 bases, with 17 bases lying between them. CDR1 and CDR2 from the germline V gene are SEHNR and FQNEAQ (reference sequence). The length of the CDR3 is 16 residues.

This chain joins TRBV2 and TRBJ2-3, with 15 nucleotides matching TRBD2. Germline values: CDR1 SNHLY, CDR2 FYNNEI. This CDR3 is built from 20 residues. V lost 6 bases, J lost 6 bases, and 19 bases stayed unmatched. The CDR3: CASSLDGTSGGSPQLDTQYF. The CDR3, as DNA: TGTGCCAGCAGCCTTGACGGGACTAGCGGGGGGTCCCCGCAGTTGGATACGCAGTATTTT. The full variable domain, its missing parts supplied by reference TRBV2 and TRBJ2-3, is EPEVTQTPSHQVTQMGQEVILRCVPISNHLYFYWYRQILGQKVEFLVSFYNNEISEKSEIFDDQFSVERPDGSNFTLKIRSTKLEDSAMYFCASSLDGTSGGSPQLDTQYFGPGTRLTVL.

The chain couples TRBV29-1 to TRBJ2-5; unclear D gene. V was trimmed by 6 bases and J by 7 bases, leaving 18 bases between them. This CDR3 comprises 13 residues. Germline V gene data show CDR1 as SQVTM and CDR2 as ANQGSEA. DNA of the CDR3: TGCAGCGTCCAAATATCGACTGTCTGGACCCAGTACTTC. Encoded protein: CSVQISTVWTQYF.

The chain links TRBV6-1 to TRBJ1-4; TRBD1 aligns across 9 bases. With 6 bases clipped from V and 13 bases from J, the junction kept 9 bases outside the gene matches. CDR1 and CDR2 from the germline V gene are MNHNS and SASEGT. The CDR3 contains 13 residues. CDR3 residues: CASSLEQGAGLFF. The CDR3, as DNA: TGTGCCAGCAGCCTTGAACAGGGGGCGGGACTGTTTTTT.

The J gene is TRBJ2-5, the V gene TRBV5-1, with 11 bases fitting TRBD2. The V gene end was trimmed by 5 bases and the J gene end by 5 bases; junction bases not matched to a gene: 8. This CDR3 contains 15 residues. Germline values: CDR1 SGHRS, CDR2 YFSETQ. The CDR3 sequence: CASSYIAGGPETQYF. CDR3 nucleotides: TGCGCCAGCAGTTATATAGCGGGGGGGCCGGAGACCCAGTACTTC. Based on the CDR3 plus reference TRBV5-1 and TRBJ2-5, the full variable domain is KAGVTQTPRYLIKTRGQQVTLSCSPISGHRSVSWYQQTPGQGLQFLFEYFSETQRNKGNFPGRFSGRQFSNSRSEMNVSTLELGDSALYLCASSYIAGGPETQYFGPGTRLLVL.

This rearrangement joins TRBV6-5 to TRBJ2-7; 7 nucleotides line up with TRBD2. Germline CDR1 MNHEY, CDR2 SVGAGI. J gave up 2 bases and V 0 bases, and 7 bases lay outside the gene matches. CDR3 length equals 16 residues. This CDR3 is CASSYSSSGGTYEQYF. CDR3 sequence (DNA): TGTGCCAGCAGTTACTCGTCATCGGGAGGAACCTACGAGCAGTACTTC.

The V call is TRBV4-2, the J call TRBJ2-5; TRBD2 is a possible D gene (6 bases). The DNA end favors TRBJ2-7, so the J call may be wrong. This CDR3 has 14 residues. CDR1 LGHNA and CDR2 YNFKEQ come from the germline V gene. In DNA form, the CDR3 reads TGTGCCAGCAGCCAAGGGATAGGGAGGTACGAGCAGTACTTC. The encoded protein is CASSQGIGRYEQYF.

Here the CDR3 DNA reads TGCGCCAGCAGCCAAGTCCTAACCGGGACTAGGTTAGGGACAGATACGCAGTATTTT. This gives the protein CASSQVLTGTRLGTDTQYF. V and J are TRBV4-3 and TRBJ2-3; 8 positions agree with TRBD2. The CDR3 runs 19 residues. The ends lost 1 base at V and 3 bases at J; junction bases unmatched: 15. Germline loops: CDR1 LGHNA, CDR2 YSLEER.

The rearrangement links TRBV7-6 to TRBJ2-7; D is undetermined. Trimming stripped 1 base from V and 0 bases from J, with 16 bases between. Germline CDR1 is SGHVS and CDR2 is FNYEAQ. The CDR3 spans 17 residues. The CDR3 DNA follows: TGTGCCAGCAGCTTAGGTCGGCCGGGTGGTGTCTCCTACGAGCAGTACTTC. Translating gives CASSLGRPGGVSYEQYF. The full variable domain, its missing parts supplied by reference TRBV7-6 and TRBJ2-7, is GAGVSQSPRYKVTKRGQDVALRCDPISGHVSLYWYRQALGQGPEFLTYFNYEAQQDKSGLPNDRFSAERPEGSISTLTIQRTEQRDSAMYRCASSLGRPGGVSYEQYFGPGTRLTVT.

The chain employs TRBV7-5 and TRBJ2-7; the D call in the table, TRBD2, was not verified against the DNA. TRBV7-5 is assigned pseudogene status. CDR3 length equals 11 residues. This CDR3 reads CARSLARGRHF. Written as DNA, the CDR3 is TGTGCCAGAAGCTTAGCGCGAGGTCGGCACTTC.

The CDR3 loop reads CASAGASYEQYF. The CDR3 region has the DNA TGTGCCAGCGCGGGGGCTTCCTACGAGCAGTACTTC. V gene TRBV7-9 combines with J gene TRBJ2-7, with a weak D call TRBD2 (7 bases). The CDR3 is 12 amino acids. Germline-derived CDR1 and CDR2 are SEHNR and FQNEAQ (reference sequence). V was trimmed by 8 bases and J by 1 base, leaving 9 bases between them. Supplemented by reference TRBV7-9 and TRBJ2-7, the full variable domain reads DTGVSQNPRHKITKRGQNVTFRCDPISEHNRLYWYRQTLGQGPEFLTYFQNEAQLEKSRLLSDRFSAERPKGSFSTLEIQRTEQGDSAMYLCASAGASYEQYFGPGTRLTVT.

CDR3 loop: CASSLGGVTTDTQYF. CDR3 nucleotides: TGTGCCAGCAGCTTAGGCGGGGTGACCACAGATACGCAGTATTTT. V usage is TRBV7-2 and J usage is TRBJ2-3, with D maybe TRBD2 (6 bases). Trimming removed 1 base from V and 2 bases from J, with 10 bases in between. The CDR3 runs 15 residues. In germline, CDR1 is SGHTA, CDR2 FQGNSA.

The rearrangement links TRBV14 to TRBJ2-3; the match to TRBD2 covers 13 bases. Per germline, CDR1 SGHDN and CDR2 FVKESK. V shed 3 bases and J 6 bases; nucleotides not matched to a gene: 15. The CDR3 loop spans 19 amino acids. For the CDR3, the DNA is TGTGCCAGCAGCCACCGACTAGCGGGGGGCCAAGTGCCACCGGATACGCAGTATTTT. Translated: CASSHRLAGGQVPPDTQYF.